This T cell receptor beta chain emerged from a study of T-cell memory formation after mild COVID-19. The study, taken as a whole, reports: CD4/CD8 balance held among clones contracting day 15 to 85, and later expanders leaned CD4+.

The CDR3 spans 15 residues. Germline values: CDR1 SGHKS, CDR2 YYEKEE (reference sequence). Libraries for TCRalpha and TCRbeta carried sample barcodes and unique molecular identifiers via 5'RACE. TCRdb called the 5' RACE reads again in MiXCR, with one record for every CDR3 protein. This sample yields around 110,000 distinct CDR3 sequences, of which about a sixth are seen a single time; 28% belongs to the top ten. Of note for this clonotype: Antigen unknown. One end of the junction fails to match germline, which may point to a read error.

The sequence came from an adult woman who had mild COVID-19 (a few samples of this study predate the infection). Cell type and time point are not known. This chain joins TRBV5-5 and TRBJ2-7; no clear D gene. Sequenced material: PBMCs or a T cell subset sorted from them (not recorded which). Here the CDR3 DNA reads TGTGACAGCAGCTTGTTCGGGCATTCCTCCTACGAGCAGTACTTC. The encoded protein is CDSSLFGHSSYEQYF.